The 8 T cell receptor beta chains given below trace back to one sample, sequenced in a study of human T cells and chemical hapten exposure. A single record per CDR3 protein comes from TCRdb applying MiXCR to the RACE reads. Seen here are approximately 350,000 distinct CDR3 sequences, roughly 6.3% observed once, and the top ten hold approximately 5.4%. Described time point: patch test 2, 6 weeks after DPC sensitization. Treatment denoted: therapeutic diphenylcyclopropenone sensitization with weekly scalp DPC. The material sequenced was whole blood, taken in connection with sensitization to the hapten diphenylcyclopropenone (DPC). The receptors were gathered from a woman between 18 and 29 years old with alopecia areata. Some clones in this sample may be carry-over from other donors' samples.

This clonotype turned up a few times. The V gene is TRBV6-6, the J gene TRBJ2-3; weak D call: TRBD2 (6 bases). Germline V gene lookup returns CDR1 MNHNY and CDR2 SVGAGI (reference sequence). V shed 5 bases and J shed 6 bases, with 12 bases lying between them. CDR3 size: 13 residues. This chain's CDR3 is CASSPTSFDTQYF. The CDR3 DNA sequence: TGTGCCAGCAGTCCGACTAGTTTCGATACGCAGTATTTT.

This clonotype occurred a few times. Here the CDR3 reads CASSEGELLAKNIQYF. The DNA for the CDR3 is TGTGCCAGCAGTGAAGGGGAGTTGTTAGCCAAAAACATTCAGTACTTC. The rearrangement links TRBV6-1 to TRBJ2-4; a possible D gene is TRBD2 (5 bases). Germline V lookup: CDR1 MNHNS, CDR2 SASEGT. Trimming took 1 base from V and 0 from J, leaving 10 bases between them. CDR3 length: 16 amino acids.

This clonotype was seen only a few times. The chain couples TRBV20-1 to TRBJ2-3; D gene ambiguous. The CDR3 has 13 residues. Trimming took off 0 bases at V and 3 bases at J, with 7 bases between the two ends. The V gene's germline CDR1 is DFQATT and CDR2 SNEGSKA (reference sequence). CDR3 nucleotide sequence: TGCAGTGCTAGAGACTTGAATACAGATACGCAGTATTTT. Protein sequence: CSARDLNTDTQYF.

This rearrangement joins TRBV2 to TRBJ2-3; TRBD2 is a possible D gene (6 bases). Looked up from germline, CDR1 is SNHLY and CDR2 is FYNNEI. There are 14 residues in the CDR3. The V gene lost 6 bases and the J gene lost 3 bases, with 13 bases spanning the gap. CDR3 sequence reads: CASRDTEGTDTQYF. CDR3 in DNA: TGTGCCAGCAGGGACACGGAGGGTACAGATACGCAGTATTTT.

This chain links TRBV28 with TRBJ2-2; D call uncertain. CDR1 and CDR2 from the germline V gene are MDHEN and SYDVKM. The CDR3 spans 15 residues. Trimming took off 4 bases at V and 1 base at J, with 10 bases between the two ends. CDR3 loop: CASSSAALNTGELFF. CDR3 DNA sequence: TGTGCCAGCAGTTCGGCAGCTCTGAACACCGGGGAGCTGTTTTTT. The full variable domain, completed using reference TRBV28 and TRBJ2-2, is DVKVTQSSRYLVKRTGEKVFLECVQDMDHENMFWYRQDPGLGLRLIYFSYDVKMKEKGDIPEGYSVSREKKERFSLILESASTNQTSMYLCASSSAALNTGELFFGEGSRLTVL.

In this sample, this clonotype turned up many times. V and J are TRBV3-1 and TRBJ2-3; the match to TRBD2 covers 10 bases. The J segment lost 0 bases and the V segment lost 4 bases, leaving 4 bases of the junction unmatched. CDR3 size: 16 residues. Germline V gene sequence: CDR1 LGHDT, CDR2 YNNKEL (reference sequence). The CDR3 reads CASSPGLAASTDTQYF. The CDR3 nucleotides are TGTGCCAGCAGCCCCGGACTAGCGGCAAGCACAGATACGCAGTATTTT.

This clonotype was recorded many times. The gene calls are TRBV6-4 and TRBJ1-1; no clear D gene. Trimming took off 7 bases at V and 1 base at J, with 10 bases between the two ends. From germline, CDR1 is MRHNA and CDR2 SNTAGT. The CDR3 runs 13 residues. CDR3 in DNA: TGTGCCAGCACTGAGAGGGAGAACACTGAAGCTTTCTTT. Translated, it gives CASTERENTEAFF.

This clonotype was detected many times. The J gene is TRBJ1-1, the V gene TRBV6-5; possibly TRBD1 for D (6 bases). There are 17 residues in the CDR3. In germline, CDR1 is MNHEY, CDR2 SVGAGI. Trimming took off 6 bases at V and 5 bases at J, with 25 bases between the two ends. This chain's CDR3 is CASRLILHGGRETEAFF. CDR3 sequence (DNA): TGTGCCAGCAGATTAATCCTCCACGGGGGGCGGGAGACTGAAGCTTTCTTT.